This TCR beta chain was recovered during a study of T cell repertoires in cytomegalovirus infection. Across the whole study: Both CMV infection and a matching HLA type were indicated by public TCR beta signatures.

This clonotype was picked up a small number of times. Its cognate antigen is unknown. Trimming cost V 0 bases and J 10 bases, with 14 bases left between them. Per germline, CDR1 SGHRS and CDR2 YFSETQ. CDR3 size: 15 residues. Via MiXCR, TCRdb re-called the reads, giving one row per CDR3 protein. Of some 700,000 distinct CDR3 sequences in the sample, roughly 36% were seen once. The source was cultured PBMCs, collected from culture after CMV antigen stimulation. The TCR sequence derives from a human donor in good health (CMV status not recorded). Some clones in this sample may be carry-over from other donors' samples. The chain links TRBV5-1 to TRBJ1-6, with D hard to call. CDR3 in amino acids: CASSLAQDHGSPLHF. The CDR3 nucleotides read TGCGCCAGCAGCTTGGCCCAGGATCATGGGTCACCCCTCCACTTT.